The 5 T cell receptor beta chains below all came from one sample that was sequenced in a study of blood T cell repertoires in COVID-19. The assay was immunoSEQ multiplex PCR, and TCRdb's table has in-frame clones only and misses some. The sample includes 150,000 or so clones, about four fifths of them seen just once. Sequencing was done on a sample of peripheral blood. The receptor source for this set is a human donor in a cohort sampled during active COVID-19.

J is TRBJ2-1 and V is TRBV25-1; tentative D call: TRBD2 (6 bases). The CDR3 length is 15 residues. With 7 bases removed from V and 7 bases from J, the gap between germline ends came to 20 bases. Per germline, CDR1 MGHDK and CDR2 SYGVNS. CDR3: CASTFARGTLNEQFF. The CDR3 DNA follows: TGTGCCAGCACCTTCGCTCGGGGGACCCTGAATGAGCAGTTCTTC.

This clone was seen once. The rearrangement joins TRBV7-3 to TRBJ2-4, with 9 bases aligning to TRBD1. The ends lost 4 bases at V and 0 bases at J; junction bases unmatched: 16. The CDR3 sequence is 20 residues long. CDR1 and CDR2 from the germline V gene are SGHTA and FQGTGA. The CDR3 region is CASSSGTGPRGRLAKNIQYF. The CDR3 nucleotides read TGTGCCAGCAGCTCCGGGACAGGGCCGCGGGGGCGCCTAGCCAAAAACATTCAGTACTTC.

The chain has TRBV9 and TRBJ2-3; D may be TRBD1 (5 bases). The CDR3 has 14 amino acids. Trimming left V 2 bases short and J 3 bases short, with 10 bases between. The germline gives CDR1 SGDLS, CDR2 YYNGEE. In DNA form, the CDR3 reads TGTGCCAGCAGCGTGCAGGGTAGGACAGATACGCAGTATTTT. This codes for CASSVQGRTDTQYF.

V and J are TRBV11-2 and TRBJ2-1; 7 bases fit TRBD1. Germline V gene data show CDR1 as SGHAT and CDR2 as FQNNGV. The CDR3 extends over 14 amino acids. V was pared by 5 bases and J by 9 bases, with 10 bases of the junction left unmatched. The CDR3, as DNA: TGTGCCAGCAGCCCACAACAGGGGTCGGCTGAGCAGTTCTTC. Protein product: CASSPQQGSAEQFF. Full variable domain (rest looked up from reference TRBV11-2 and TRBJ2-1): EAGVAQSPRYKIIEKRQSVAFWCNPISGHATLYWYQQILGQGPKLLIQFQNNGVVDDSQLPKDRFSAERLKGVDSTLKIQPAKLEDSAVYLCASSPQQGSAEQFFGPGTRLTVL.

The chain uses TRBV18 and TRBJ2-7; D not resolved. The germline V gene encodes CDR1 KGHSH and CDR2 LQKENI. Trimming pared 0 bases from V and 4 bases from J, leaving 4 bases between. This CDR3 spans 12 amino acids. The DNA of the CDR3 is TGTGCCAGCTCACCACCTAGATACGAGCAGTACTTC. This translates into CASSPPRYEQYF.